This passage covers 20 T cell receptor beta chains from one sample sequenced in a study of shared clonotypes between healthy human individuals. Measured with immunoSEQ multiplex PCR; TCRdb has only the in-frame clones, and not every one. Altogether 2 million to 2.5 million clones are present, more than 90% being singletons, with the ten largest covering roughly 0.13%. The sample comprised naive CD4+ T cells sorted from blood. Subset here: CD45RA+ positively selected. The receptor source for this set is a man aged 18 to 35 in good health.

The chain is built from TRBV28 and TRBJ1-6; 8 nucleotides align to TRBD1. Germline V gene sequence: CDR1 MDHEN, CDR2 SYDVKM. Losses at the gene ends were 7 bases for V and 8 bases for J; bases not matched to a gene: 10. This CDR3 spans 15 amino acids. In DNA form, the CDR3 reads TGTGCCAGCACTCTATCCGGACAGGGATATTCACCCCTCCACTTT. Translating it yields CASTLSGQGYSPLHF. The whole variable domain, filled in from reference TRBV28 and TRBJ1-6, reads DVKVTQSSRYLVKRTGEKVFLECVQDMDHENMFWYRQDPGLGLRLIYFSYDVKMKEKGDIPEGYSVSREKKERFSLILESASTNQTSMYLCASTLSGQGYSPLHFGNGTRLTVT.

The chain combines TRBV5-1 with TRBJ2-7; tentative D call: TRBD2 (6 bases). Looked up from germline, CDR1 is SGHRS and CDR2 is YFSETQ. The CDR3 sequence is 14 residues long. Trimming removed 4 bases at V and 5 bases at J, with 16 bases between. This chain's CDR3 is CASSPGDQLHEQYF. As DNA, the CDR3 is TGCGCCAGCAGCCCGGGGGACCAGCTCCACGAGCAGTACTTC.

V gene TRBV4-2 combines with J gene TRBJ1-1; 7 bases agree with TRBD1. Trimming cost V 0 bases and J 5 bases; bases outside gene matches: 6. Germline lookup yields CDR1 LGHNA and CDR2 YNFKEQ. This CDR3 is 15 amino acids long. As DNA, the CDR3 is TGTGCCAGCAGCCAAGATGGGCAGGGGGATACTGAAGCTTTCTTT. This encodes CASSQDGQGDTEAFF.

The chain links TRBV5-1 to TRBJ2-6; D is ambiguous. The CDR3 is 16 amino acids. Germline V gives CDR1 SGHRS, CDR2 YFSETQ. The ends were cut back, 5 bases at V and 1 base at J, with 13 bases in the middle. CDR3 in DNA: TGCGCCAGCAGGGTGGCAGAGAATTCTGGGGCCAACGTCCTGACTTTC. It yields the protein CASRVAENSGANVLTF.

This chain connects TRBV7-6 to TRBJ2-3; 9 bases are a match to TRBD2. The germline V gene has CDR1 SGHVS and CDR2 FNYEAQ. After removal of 0 bases from V and 2 bases from J, the junction contained 6 bases not matched to a gene. The CDR3 covers 17 residues. In DNA form, the CDR3 reads TGTGCCAGCAGCTTAGCGCTAGCGGGAAGCTTCACAGATACGCAGTATTTT. Encoded protein: CASSLALAGSFTDTQYF.

The CDR3 DNA sequence: TGTGCCAGCAGCACTCGGACCGCAGATACGCAGTATTTT. Its protein product is CASSTRTADTQYF. The J gene is TRBJ2-3, the V gene TRBV5-4; D is ambiguous. From germline, CDR1 is SGHNT and CDR2 YYREEE (reference sequence). This CDR3 contains 13 residues. The V gene lost 4 bases and the J gene lost 4 bases, with 10 bases spanning the gap.

The DNA for the CDR3 is TGTGCCAGCGGTAAGGTATCCTACGAGCAGTACTTC. Translating it yields CASGKVSYEQYF. This chain links TRBV7-2 with TRBJ2-7; D remains ambiguous. Germline CDR1 SGHTA, CDR2 FQGNSA. CDR3 length: 12 amino acids. Trimming left V 8 bases short and J 1 base short, with 9 bases between.

Note on this clone: Other DNA sequences in the sample encode the same CDR3. The chain combines TRBV9 with TRBJ2-5, with 7 bases fitting TRBD2. This CDR3 is built from 13 residues. The J segment lost 4 bases and the V segment lost 0 bases, leaving 0 bases of the junction unmatched. From germline, CDR1 is SGDLS and CDR2 YYNGEE. Here the CDR3 reads CASSVGLAETQYF. The CDR3 DNA reads as TGTGCCAGCAGCGTAGGACTAGCAGAGACCCAGTACTTC.

With respect to this clone: Given the absence of the conserved phenylalanine or tryptophan at the CDR3 end, a read error is likely. It is unclear where the CDR3 begins or ends on the DNA, so no DNA is shown, and the CDR3 is as TCRdb lists it. The gene calls are TRBV6-4 and TRBJ2-3; the table's D gene call, TRBD2, was not cross checked with the DNA. Germline CDR1 is MRHNA and CDR2 is SNTAGT. Counting both end residues, the CDR3 totals 12 amino acids. CDR3 sequence reads: CASIKTSGGDLA.

This chain joins TRBV5-1 and TRBJ2-7, with 7 bases aligning to TRBD1. V lost 5 bases and J lost 2; bases outside the gene matches: 7. This CDR3 has 14 amino acids. The germline V gene encodes CDR1 SGHRS and CDR2 YFSETQ. The DNA for the CDR3 is TGCGCCAGCAGTTGGACAGGCCTTACCTACGAGCAGTACTTC. Translation gives CASSWTGLTYEQYF.

This rearrangement joins TRBV30 to TRBJ1-3; D might be TRBD1 (5 bases). The CDR3 is made up of 14 amino acids. Germline CDR1 is GTSNPN and CDR2 is SVGIG (reference sequence). Trimming removed 5 bases at V and 4 bases at J, with 15 bases between. The CDR3 is CAWSGGAGGNTIYF. Here the CDR3 DNA reads TGTGCCTGGTCTGGCGGGGCCGGGGGAAACACCATATATTTT.

CDR3 DNA sequence: TGTGCCAGCTACAAACCGGGTGCGGGGAGCAATGAGCAGTTCTTC. This encodes CASYKPGAGSNEQFF. The chain employs TRBV18 and TRBJ2-1; possibly TRBD2 for D (6 bases). The germline V and J ends were trimmed by 7 bases and 6 bases, with 19 bases remaining between them. This CDR3 is 15 amino acids long. The V gene's germline CDR1 is KGHSH and CDR2 LQKENI.

The CDR3 DNA reads as TGTGCCAGCACTATGAGGGACTCGGCACCCCTCCACTTT. Translation: CASTMRDSAPLHF. V is TRBV6-5 and J is TRBJ1-6, with a possible D match to TRBD1 (5 bases). Germline assignment: CDR1 MNHEY and CDR2 SVGAGI. This CDR3 has 13 residues. V lost 7 bases, J lost 11 bases, and 15 bases lay in between.

Only a few counts were recorded for this clone. The V and J genes are TRBV10-1 and TRBJ1-5; D remains unclear. The germline gives CDR1 WNHNN, CDR2 SYGVQD (reference sequence). V lost 2 bases to trimming and J lost 0 bases, with 11 bases between them. The CDR3 sequence is 16 residues long. The CDR3 here is CASSEGSLDSNQPQHF. The CDR3, as DNA: TGCGCCAGCAGTGAGGGCTCACTCGATAGCAATCAGCCCCAGCATTTT.

The rearrangement joins TRBV10-1 to TRBJ2-1; perhaps TRBD2 as D (7 bases). CDR1 and CDR2 from the germline V gene are WNHNN and SYGVQD (reference sequence). This CDR3 has 14 residues. Trimming stripped 5 bases from V and 7 bases from J, with 15 bases between. The CDR3 DNA sequence: TGCGCCAGCAGTCTGGCGGGGGCCTCGAATGAGCAGTTCTTC. Translation gives CASSLAGASNEQFF.

V and J are TRBV10-1 and TRBJ2-5; TRBD1 matches 8 bases. The CDR3 sequence is 15 residues long. Germline CDR1 and CDR2: WNHNN and SYGVQD (reference sequence). With V trimmed by 0 bases and J by 3 bases, 3 bases remained unmatched. CDR3 in DNA: TGCGCCAGCAGTGAGTCTCAGGGGGCGAAAGAGACCCAGTACTTC. Protein sequence: CASSESQGAKETQYF.

The chain is built from TRBV9 and TRBJ1-1, with TRBD1 matching over 8 bases. V lost 4 bases and J lost 5; bases outside the gene matches: 7. CDR1 is SGDLS, CDR2 YYNGEE, per germline. CDR3 length: 14 amino acids. In nucleotides, the CDR3 is TGTGCCAGCAGCCTTCAGGGGGCTAGTACTGAAGCTTTCTTT. It yields the protein CASSLQGASTEAFF.

The rearrangement links TRBV5-4 to TRBJ2-5; 8 nucleotides match TRBD2. V was clipped by 1 base and J by 3 bases; unmatched bases: 2. The length of the CDR3 is 14 residues. From germline, CDR1 is SGHNT and CDR2 YYREEE (reference sequence). The CDR3 spells CASSLLAGEETQYF. The CDR3, as DNA: TGTGCCAGCAGCTTGCTAGCGGGTGAAGAGACCCAGTACTTC.

The CDR3 nucleotides are TGTGCCAGCAGGTCCCGGGGGACCCAAATCGCCACAGATACGCAGTATTTT. As protein: CASRSRGTQIATDTQYF. The rearrangement uses TRBV5-4 and TRBJ2-3, with D possibly being TRBD2 (6 bases). Germline V CDR1 and CDR2: SGHNT, YYREEE (reference sequence). The CDR3 consists of 17 residues. Between the trimmed V and J ends, which lost 5 bases and 2 bases, there was a span of 21 bases.

This CDR3 is CASSAAPSLSYEQYF. The CDR3 DNA is TGTGCCAGCAGTGCAGCCCCCAGCCTCTCCTACGAGCAGTACTTC. The chain recombines TRBV5-5 with TRBJ2-7; no firm D call. The V end was cut by 5 bases, the J end by 0 bases, with 15 bases between. The CDR3 sequence is 15 residues long. Germline V gene data show CDR1 as SGHKS and CDR2 as YYEKEE (reference sequence). The full variable domain, rest sourced from reference TRBV5-5 and TRBJ2-7, is DAGVTQSPTHLIKTRGQQVTLRCSPISGHKSVSWYQQVLGQGPQFIFQYYEKEERGRGNFPDRFSARQFPNYSSELNVNALLLGDSALYLCASSAAPSLSYEQYFGPGTRLTVT.